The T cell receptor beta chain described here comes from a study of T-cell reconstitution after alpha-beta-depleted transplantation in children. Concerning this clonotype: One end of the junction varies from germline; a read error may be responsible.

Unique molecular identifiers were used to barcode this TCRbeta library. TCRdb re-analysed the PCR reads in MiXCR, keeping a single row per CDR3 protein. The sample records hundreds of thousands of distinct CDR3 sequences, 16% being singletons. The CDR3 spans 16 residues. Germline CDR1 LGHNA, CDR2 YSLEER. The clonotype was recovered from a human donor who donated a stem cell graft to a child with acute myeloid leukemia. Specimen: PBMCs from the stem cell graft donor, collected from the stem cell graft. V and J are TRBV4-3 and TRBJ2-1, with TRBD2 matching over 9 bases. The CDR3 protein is CVSSQSRAGGYNEQFF. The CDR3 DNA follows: TGCGTCAGCAGCCAGTCCAGAGCGGGGGGATACAATGAGCAGTTCTTC.